Detailed here is one T cell receptor beta chain. One end of the junction is discordant with germline, which a read error may explain. CDR1 and CDR2 (germline): KGHDR, SFDVKD. There are 16 residues in the CDR3. Between roughly 17 and 30 mg of unsorted bulk tissue served as the source from which RNA and DNA were co-extracted. These data are taken from a study of tumor-infiltrating lymphocytes in primary liver carcinoma. Using a constant-region primer together with ProtoScript II reverse transcriptase, TCR beta cDNA was made from 500 ng of total RNA. Three nested multiplex PCR rounds, a slightly modified ARM-PCR, produced the libraries for TCR beta. A C-beta reverse primer and TRBV1-TRBV30 forward primers served in each of the first two PCR rounds, at roughly 10 cycles apiece. TCRdb passed the multiplex PCR reads through MiXCR, listing each CDR3 protein once. The table records 20,000 to 25,000 distinct CDR3 sequences, almost 80% of them present only once.

This TCR derives from a woman aged 30 to 39 with primary liver carcinoma and hepatitis B virus infection. The sample consisted of liver tumor tissue from sampling region 1. As to subset: tumor region T1, superior pole. The chain couples TRBV24-1 to TRBJ2-5; the D gene is possibly TRBD1 (5 bases). The CDR3 region is CATSNFQSRAKETQYF. CDR3 nucleotide sequence: TGTGCCACCAGTAATTTCCAAAGCAGGGCTAAAGAGACCCAGTACTTC.